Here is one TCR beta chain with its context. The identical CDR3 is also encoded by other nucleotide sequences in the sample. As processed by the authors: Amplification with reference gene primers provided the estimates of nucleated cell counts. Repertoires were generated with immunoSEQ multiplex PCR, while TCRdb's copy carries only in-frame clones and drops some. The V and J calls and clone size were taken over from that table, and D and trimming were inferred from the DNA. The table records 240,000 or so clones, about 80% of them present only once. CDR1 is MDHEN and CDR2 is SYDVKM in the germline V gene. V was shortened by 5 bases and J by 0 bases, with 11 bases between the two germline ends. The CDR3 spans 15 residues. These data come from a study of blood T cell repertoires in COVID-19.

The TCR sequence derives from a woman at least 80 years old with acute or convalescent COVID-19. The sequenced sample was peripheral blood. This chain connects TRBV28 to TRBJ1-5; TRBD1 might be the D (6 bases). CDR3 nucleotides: TGTGCCAGCAGTCTAACAGGGAATAGCAATCAGCCCCAGCATTTT. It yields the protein CASSLTGNSNQPQHF.